This T cell receptor beta chain was observed in a study of blood T cell repertoires in COVID-19. Whole-study context: The United States, Italy and Spain provided the acute and convalescent COVID-19 samples. Nucleic acid was either cDNA or gDNA, and it came from T cells, B-cell-depleted T cells, or PBMCs.

TCRdb's copy holds only in-frame clones and misses some; the assay was immunoSEQ multiplex PCR. Of about 200,000 clones listed, about 80% are singletons. The study assigned cohorts using participant-reported clinical history. Among Cohort 3 donors, those recovered had two negative PCRs, clearance, or symptom resolution. This CDR3 contains 18 residues. Germline V gene lookup returns CDR1 SGHRS and CDR2 YFSETQ. V was pared by 0 bases and J by 3 bases, with 22 bases between. Specimen: PBMCs or T cells enriched from blood (not recorded which). This TCR was sampled from a middle-aged man who had recovered from COVID-19. The chain couples TRBV5-1 to TRBJ2-7; a possible D gene is TRBD1 (5 bases). In nucleotides, the CDR3 is TGCGCCAGCAGCTTGGCCTCAGACAGCTCATCCTACGACTACGAGCAGTACTTC. Protein: CASSLASDSSSYDYEQYF.